This T cell receptor beta chain was identified in a study of CD8+ T cells in alopecia areata. Sequencing templates came from extracted RNA that was reverse transcribed into cDNA. Assay used: immunoSEQ multiplex PCR; TCRdb lists only in-frame clones, some missing. This sample has around 110,000 clones, each found more than once. Trimming cost V 2 bases and J 2 bases; bases outside gene matches: 6. The CDR3 is made up of 16 amino acids. In germline, CDR1 is NNHDY, CDR2 SYVADS. This clone was seen at least ten times. The database protein in TCRdb disagrees with the DNA translation at residue 13; the sequence shown here was translated from the DNA. The gene names given are mouse names. The CDR3 end lies 3 residues beyond the end of the read and is filled in from the germline J gene.

Specimen: lesional skin. The chain links TRBV13-3 to TRBJ1-3; 8 positions match TRBD1. This clonotype was sampled from a C3H/HeJ mouse with alopecia areata. This line is of MHC haplotype H2-k. The CDR3 region is CASSEGRGQPGNTLYF. The DNA read from the CDR3 is TGTGCCAGCAGTGAGGGCAGGGGGCAACCTGGAAATACG.